A selection of T cell receptor beta chains follows, all from one sample in a study of blood T cell repertoires in COVID-19. Assay used: immunoSEQ multiplex PCR; TCRdb lists only in-frame clones, some missing. The repertoire consists of about 160,000 clones, with roughly 80% occurring once and the leading ten covering approximately 5.1%. Sequencing used PBMCs or T cells enriched from blood (not recorded which). Source of these receptors: a woman between 35 and 50 years old with acute COVID-19. CDR3s include the opening cysteine and the closing phenylalanine or tryptophan. A D gene is named only where the DNA matches it firmly. Clone size is given for some rows only: seen once, a few or many times, or a class if the clone is expanded.

TRBD2,-,TRBJ2-5,TRBV29-1,TGCAGCGTTGTACTAGCGGGAGGAGCACAAGAGACCCAGTACTTC,CSVVLAGGAQETQYF
-,-,TRBJ2-1,TRBV5-6,TGTGCCAGCCGGAGTTCGGGCCGGCGGGATGAGCAGTTCTTC,CASRSSGRRDEQFF
-,-,TRBJ1-2,TRBV20-1,TGCAGTGCTAGTGGTGCAGAAGCTAACTATGGCTACACCTTC,CSASGAEANYGYTF
-,-,TRBJ1-6,TRBV7-2,TGTGCCAGCAGCTTAGACGCGGGGATAAGTAATTCACCCCTCCACTTT,CASSLDAGISNSPLHF
-,-,TRBJ2-3,TRBV9,TGTGCCAGCAGCGTAGCTGTGGATACGCAGTATTTT,CASSVAVDTQYF
-,-,TRBJ2-7,TRBV7-2,TGTGCCAGCAGCTCAGGGTTGGGCTACGAGCAGTACTTC,CASSSGLGYEQYF
-,once,TRBJ1-1,TRBV25-1,TGTGCCAGCAGCCCCGGCGGGTGGAACACTGAAGCTTTCTTT,CASSPGGWNTEAFF
-,-,TRBJ1-5,TRBV7-2,TGTGCCAGCAGCTCACAGGGAGACCAGCCCCAGCATTTT,CASSSQGDQPQHF
TRBD2,-,TRBJ2-2,TRBV27,TGTGCCAGCAGTTTAGGAGCGGGGGCGACCGGGGAGCTGTTTTTT,CASSLGAGATGELFF
-,-,TRBJ2-3,TRBV10-3,TGTGCCATCGGGGCGGGCACAGATACGCAGTATTTT,CAIGAGTDTQYF